This entry lists 8 T cell receptor beta chains sequenced from one sample in a study of T cells after somatic rescue of genetic block. Assay used: immunoSEQ multiplex PCR; TCRdb lists only in-frame clones, some missing. Of over 10,000 clones detected, over 65% appear once; the ten largest clones hold about 20%. The sequenced material came from peripheral blood mononuclear cells (PBMCs). The origin of the receptors is a boy between 10 and 17 years old.

J is TRBJ2-6 and V is TRBV5-1; 8 bases line up with TRBD1. Per germline, CDR1 SGHRS and CDR2 YFSETQ. V shed 0 bases and J 4 bases; nucleotides not matched to a gene: 6. This CDR3 comprises 17 residues. CDR3 DNA: TGCGCCAGCAGCTTGGGACAGGGGAATACCGGGGCCAACGTCCTGACTTTC. It yields the protein CASSLGQGNTGANVLTF.

The chain links TRBV19 to TRBJ2-5; the match to TRBD2 covers 7 bases. V was pared by 3 bases and J by 1 base, with 5 bases of the junction left unmatched. The CDR3 is 15 residues long. CDR1 LNHDA and CDR2 SQIVND come from the germline V gene (reference sequence). CDR3 nucleotide sequence: TGTGCCAGTAGTATCGGGACTATCTTCCAAGAGACCCAGTACTTC. This gives the protein CASSIGTIFQETQYF.

The V and J genes are TRBV7-3 and TRBJ2-3; no clear D. V lost 5 bases to trimming and J lost 6 bases, with 12 bases between them. The length of the CDR3 is 13 residues. Per germline, CDR1 SGHTA and CDR2 FQGTGA. The CDR3 nucleotides are TGTGCCAGCAGCCAACGCTCCCCCGATACGCAGTATTTT. Its translation: CASSQRSPDTQYF. Together with reference TRBV7-3 and TRBJ2-3, the CDR3 gives the full variable domain: GAGVSQTPSNKVTEKGKYVELRCDPISGHTALYWYRQSLGQGPEFLIYFQGTGAADDSGLPNDRFFAVRPEGSVSTLKIQRTERGDSAVYLCASSQRSPDTQYFGPGTRLTVL.

The V and J genes are TRBV18 and TRBJ1-2; 7 bases are shared with TRBD1. There are 17 residues in the CDR3. The germline V gene encodes CDR1 KGHSH and CDR2 LQKENI. The junction had 13 bases not matched to a gene; V was cut back by 3 bases and J by 3 bases. The CDR3 sequence is CASSPRTSGQRYYGYTF. CDR3 coding DNA: TGTGCCAGCTCACCCCGGACTTCGGGACAGCGGTACTATGGCTACACCTTC.

The chain employs TRBV10-3 and TRBJ2-7; TRBD1 agrees at 8 bases. The length of the CDR3 is 14 residues. V trimming: 2 bases; J trimming: 5 bases; junction bases outside the gene matches: 5. Germline V gene data show CDR1 as ENHRY and CDR2 as SYGVKD. The CDR3 region has the DNA TGTGCCATCAGTGAGGGGACAGGCGCCGACGAGCAGTACTTC. It is translated as CAISEGTGADEQYF.

The chain is built from TRBV7-8 and TRBJ1-1; D call uncertain. Germline V gives CDR1 SGHVS, CDR2 FQNEAQ. Trimming left V 2 bases short and J 0 bases short, with 13 bases between. The CDR3 runs to 16 residues. The CDR3 protein is CASSLLVKFLNTEAFF. DNA for the CDR3: TGTGCCAGCAGCTTATTGGTTAAGTTTTTGAACACTGAAGCTTTCTTT.

This clone was counted a single time. V usage is TRBV19 and J usage is TRBJ2-1; 7 bases are shared with TRBD1. Per germline, CDR1 LNHDA and CDR2 SQIVND (reference sequence). The V and J ends lost 6 bases and 0 bases, in that order; junction bases with no gene match: 8. CDR3 length equals 16 residues. In DNA, the CDR3 is TGTGCCAGTAGGCCTCAGGGGGTCAGCTCCTACAATGAGCAGTTCTTC. Residues: CASRPQGVSSYNEQFF.

V gene TRBV7-6 combines with J gene TRBJ2-7, with no clear D. The V end lost 5 bases, the J end lost 2 bases, and 7 bases lay between the germline ends. This CDR3 region has 12 residues. Looked up from germline, CDR1 is SGHVS and CDR2 is FNYEAQ. In DNA, the CDR3 is TGTGCCAGCAGCCTACTGACCTACGAGCAGTACTTC. Translated, it gives CASSLLTYEQYF. The full variable domain, completed using reference TRBV7-6 and TRBJ2-7, is GAGVSQSPRYKVTKRGQDVALRCDPISGHVSLYWYRQALGQGPEFLTYFNYEAQQDKSGLPNDRFSAERPEGSISTLTIQRTEQRDSAMYRCASSLLTYEQYFGPGTRLTVT.